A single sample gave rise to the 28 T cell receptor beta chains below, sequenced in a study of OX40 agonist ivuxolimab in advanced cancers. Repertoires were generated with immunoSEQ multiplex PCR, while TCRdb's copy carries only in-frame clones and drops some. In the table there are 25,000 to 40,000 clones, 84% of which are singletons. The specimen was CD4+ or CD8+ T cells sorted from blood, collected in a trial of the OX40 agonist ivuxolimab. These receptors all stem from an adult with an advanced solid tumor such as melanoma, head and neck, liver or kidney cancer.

CDR3 loop: CASSLSGGLGGYTF. Here the CDR3 DNA reads TGTGCCAGCAGTTTATCAGGGGGTTTGGGTGGCTACACCTTC. This chain connects TRBV27 to TRBJ1-2; TRBD1 might be the D (6 bases). Trimming cost V 0 bases and J 7 bases, with 12 bases left between them. The CDR3 is made up of 14 amino acids. Per germline, CDR1 MNHEY and CDR2 SMNVEV (reference sequence).

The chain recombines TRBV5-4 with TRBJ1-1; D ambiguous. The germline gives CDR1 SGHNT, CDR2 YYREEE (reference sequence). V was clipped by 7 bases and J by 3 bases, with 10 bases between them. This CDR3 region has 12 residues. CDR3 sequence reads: CASGGWDTEAFF. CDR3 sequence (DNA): TGTGCCAGCGGAGGCTGGGACACTGAAGCTTTCTTT.

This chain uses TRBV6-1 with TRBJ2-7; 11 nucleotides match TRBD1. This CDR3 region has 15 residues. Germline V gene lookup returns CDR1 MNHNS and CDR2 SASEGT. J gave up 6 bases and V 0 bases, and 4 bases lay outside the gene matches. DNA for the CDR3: TGTGCCAGCAGTGAAGCATGGACAGGGGGCGCCGAGCAGTACTTC. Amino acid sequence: CASSEAWTGGAEQYF.

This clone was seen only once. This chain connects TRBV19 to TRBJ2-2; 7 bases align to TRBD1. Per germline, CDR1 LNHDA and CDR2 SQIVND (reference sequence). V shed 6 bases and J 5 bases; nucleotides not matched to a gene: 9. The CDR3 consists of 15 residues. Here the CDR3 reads CASSPSTGVTGELFF. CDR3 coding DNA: TGTGCCAGTAGCCCATCAACAGGGGTGACCGGGGAGCTGTTTTTT.

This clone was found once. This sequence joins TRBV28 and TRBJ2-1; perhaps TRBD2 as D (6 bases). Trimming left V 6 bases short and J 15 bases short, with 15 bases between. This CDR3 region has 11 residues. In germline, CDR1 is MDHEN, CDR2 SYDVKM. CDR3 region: CASREGPARFF. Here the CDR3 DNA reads TGTGCCAGCAGGGAGGGACCAGCGCGGTTCTTC.

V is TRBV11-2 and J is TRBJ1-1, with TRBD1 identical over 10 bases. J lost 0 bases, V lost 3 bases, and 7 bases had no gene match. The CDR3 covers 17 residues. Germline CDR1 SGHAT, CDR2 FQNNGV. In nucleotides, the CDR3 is TGTGCCAGCAGCTTGGGGACAGGGGCCTTTTTGAACACTGAAGCTTTCTTT. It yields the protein CASSLGTGAFLNTEAFF. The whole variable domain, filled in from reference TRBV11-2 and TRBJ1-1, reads EAGVAQSPRYKIIEKRQSVAFWCNPISGHATLYWYQQILGQGPKLLIQFQNNGVVDDSQLPKDRFSAERLKGVDSTLKIQPAKLEDSAVYLCASSLGTGAFLNTEAFFGQGTRLTVV.

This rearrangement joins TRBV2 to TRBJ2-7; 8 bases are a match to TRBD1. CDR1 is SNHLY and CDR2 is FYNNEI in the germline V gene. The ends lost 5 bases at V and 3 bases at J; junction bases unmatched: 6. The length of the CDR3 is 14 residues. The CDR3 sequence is CASSQDDRGYEQYF. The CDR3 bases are TGTGCCAGCAGTCAAGATGACAGGGGCTACGAGCAGTACTTC. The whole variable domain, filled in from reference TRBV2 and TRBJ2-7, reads EPEVTQTPSHQVTQMGQEVILRCVPISNHLYFYWYRQILGQKVEFLVSFYNNEISEKSEIFDDQFSVERPDGSNFTLKIRSTKLEDSAMYFCASSQDDRGYEQYFGPGTRLTVT.

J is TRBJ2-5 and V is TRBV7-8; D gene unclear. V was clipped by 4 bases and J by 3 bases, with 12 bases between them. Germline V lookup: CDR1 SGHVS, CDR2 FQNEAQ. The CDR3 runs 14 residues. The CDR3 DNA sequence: TGTGCCAGCAGCTACCGGGCGTGGGAAGAGACCCAGTACTTC. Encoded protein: CASSYRAWEETQYF.

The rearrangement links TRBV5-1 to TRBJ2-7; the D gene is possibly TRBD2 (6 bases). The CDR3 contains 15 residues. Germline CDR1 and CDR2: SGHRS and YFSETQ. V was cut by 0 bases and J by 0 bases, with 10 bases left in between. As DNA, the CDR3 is TGCGCCAGCAGCTTGGCTAGCGCAAGCTCCTACGAGCAGTACTTC. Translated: CASSLASASSYEQYF.

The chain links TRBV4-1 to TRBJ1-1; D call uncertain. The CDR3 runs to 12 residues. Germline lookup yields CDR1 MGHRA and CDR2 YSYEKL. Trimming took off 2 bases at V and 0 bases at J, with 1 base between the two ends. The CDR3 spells CASSQLNTEAFF. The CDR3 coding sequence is TGCGCCAGCAGCCAACTGAACACTGAAGCTTTCTTT.

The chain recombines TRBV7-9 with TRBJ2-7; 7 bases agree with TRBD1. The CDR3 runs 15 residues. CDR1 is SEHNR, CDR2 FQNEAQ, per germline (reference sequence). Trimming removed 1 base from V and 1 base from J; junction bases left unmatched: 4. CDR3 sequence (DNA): TGTGCCAGCAGCTTAGTAGACAGGGAATCCTACGAGCAGTACTTC. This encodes CASSLVDRESYEQYF.

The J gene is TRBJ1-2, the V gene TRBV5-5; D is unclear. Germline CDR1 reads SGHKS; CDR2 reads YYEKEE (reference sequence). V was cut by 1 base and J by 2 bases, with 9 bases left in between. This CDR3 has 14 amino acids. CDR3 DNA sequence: TGTGCCAGCAGCTTGTTGTCTGAAAACTATGGCTACACCTTC. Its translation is CASSLLSENYGYTF.

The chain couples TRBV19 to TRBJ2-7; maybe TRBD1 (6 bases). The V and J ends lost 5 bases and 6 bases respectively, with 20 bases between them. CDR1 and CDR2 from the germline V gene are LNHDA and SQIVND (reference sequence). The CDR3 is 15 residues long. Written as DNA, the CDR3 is TGTGCCAGTAGTGGGGAGCCAGGGGCTTCGCTCGAGCAGTACTTC. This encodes CASSGEPGASLEQYF.

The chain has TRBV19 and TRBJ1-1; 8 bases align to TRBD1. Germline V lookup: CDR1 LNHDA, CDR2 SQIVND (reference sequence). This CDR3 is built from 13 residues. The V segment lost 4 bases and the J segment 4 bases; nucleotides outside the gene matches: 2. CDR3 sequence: CASSTGGGTEAFF. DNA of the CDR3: TGTGCCAGTAGTACAGGGGGCGGCACTGAAGCTTTCTTT. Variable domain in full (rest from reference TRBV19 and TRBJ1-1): DGGITQSPKYLFRKEGQNVTLSCEQNLNHDAMYWYRQDPGQGLRLIYYSQIVNDFQKGDIAEGYSVSREKKESFPLTVTSAQKNPTAFYLCASSTGGGTEAFFGQGTRLTVV.

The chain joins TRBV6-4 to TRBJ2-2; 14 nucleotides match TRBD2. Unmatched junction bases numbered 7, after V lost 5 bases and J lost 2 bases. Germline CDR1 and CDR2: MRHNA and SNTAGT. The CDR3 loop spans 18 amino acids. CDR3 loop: CASSPGGLAGENTGELFF. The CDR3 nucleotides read TGTGCCAGCAGTCCGGGGGGACTAGCGGGGGAAAACACCGGGGAGCTGTTTTTT.

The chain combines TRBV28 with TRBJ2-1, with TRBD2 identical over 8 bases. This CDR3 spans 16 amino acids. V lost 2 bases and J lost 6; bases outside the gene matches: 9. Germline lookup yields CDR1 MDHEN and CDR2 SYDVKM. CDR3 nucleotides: TGTGCCAGCAGTTTAAATCCCCTAGCGGGTAGCAATGAGCAGTTCTTC. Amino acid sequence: CASSLNPLAGSNEQFF.

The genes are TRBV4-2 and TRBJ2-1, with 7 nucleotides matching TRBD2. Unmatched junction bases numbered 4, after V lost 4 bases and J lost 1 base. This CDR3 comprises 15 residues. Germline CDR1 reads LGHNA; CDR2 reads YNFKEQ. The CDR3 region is CASSLGRGSYNEQFF. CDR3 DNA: TGTGCCAGCAGCCTAGGGCGGGGGTCCTACAATGAGCAGTTCTTC.

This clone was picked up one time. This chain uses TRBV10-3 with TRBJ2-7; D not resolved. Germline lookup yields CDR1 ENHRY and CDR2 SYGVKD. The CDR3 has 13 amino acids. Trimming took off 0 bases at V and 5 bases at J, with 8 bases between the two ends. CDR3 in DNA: TGTGCCATCAGTGAGTCACCAGGAGACGAGCAGTACTTC. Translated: CAISESPGDEQYF.

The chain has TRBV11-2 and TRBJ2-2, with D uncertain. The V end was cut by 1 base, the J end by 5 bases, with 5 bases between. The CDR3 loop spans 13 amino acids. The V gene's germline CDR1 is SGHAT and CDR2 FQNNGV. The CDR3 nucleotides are TGTGCCAGCAGCTTAGGGTTTACCGGGGAGCTGTTTTTT. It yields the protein CASSLGFTGELFF.

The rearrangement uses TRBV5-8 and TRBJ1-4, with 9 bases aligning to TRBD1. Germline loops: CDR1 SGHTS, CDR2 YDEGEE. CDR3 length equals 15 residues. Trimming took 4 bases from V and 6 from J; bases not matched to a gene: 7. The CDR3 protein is CASSVRDREDEKLFF. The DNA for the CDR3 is TGTGCCAGCAGCGTCCGGGACAGGGAAGATGAAAAACTGTTTTTT.

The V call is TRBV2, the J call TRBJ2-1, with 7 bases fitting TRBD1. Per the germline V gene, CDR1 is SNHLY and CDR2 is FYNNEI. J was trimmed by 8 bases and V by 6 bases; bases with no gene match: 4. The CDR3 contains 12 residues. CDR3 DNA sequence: TGTGCCAGCAGGGGGACAGTCCATGAGCAGTTCTTC. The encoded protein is CASRGTVHEQFF.

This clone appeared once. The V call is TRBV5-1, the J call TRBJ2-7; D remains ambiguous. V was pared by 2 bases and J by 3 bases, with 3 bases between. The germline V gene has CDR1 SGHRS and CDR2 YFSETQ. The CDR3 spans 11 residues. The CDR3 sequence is CASSLFYEQYF. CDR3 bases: TGCGCCAGCAGCTTATTCTACGAGCAGTACTTC.

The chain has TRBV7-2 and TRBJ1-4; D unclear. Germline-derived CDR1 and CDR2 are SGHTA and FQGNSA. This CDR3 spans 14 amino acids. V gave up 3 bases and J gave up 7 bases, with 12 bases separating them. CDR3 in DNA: TGTGCCAGCAGCTTCTCGCAGGCCGGTGAAAAACTGTTTTTT. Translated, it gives CASSFSQAGEKLFF.

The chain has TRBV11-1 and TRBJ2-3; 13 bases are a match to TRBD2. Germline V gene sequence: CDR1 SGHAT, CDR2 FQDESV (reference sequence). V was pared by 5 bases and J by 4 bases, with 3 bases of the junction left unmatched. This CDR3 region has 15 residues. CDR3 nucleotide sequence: TGTGCCAGCAGCACTAGCGGGGGGGCCGCAGATACGCAGTATTTT. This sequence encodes CASSTSGGAADTQYF.

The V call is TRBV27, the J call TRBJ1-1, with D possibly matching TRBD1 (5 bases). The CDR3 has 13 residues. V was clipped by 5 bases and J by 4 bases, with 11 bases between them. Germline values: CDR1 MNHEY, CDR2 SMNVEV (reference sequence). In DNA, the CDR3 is TGTGCCAGCAGTCTAGGGGTAGGCACTGAAGCTTTCTTT. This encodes CASSLGVGTEAFF.

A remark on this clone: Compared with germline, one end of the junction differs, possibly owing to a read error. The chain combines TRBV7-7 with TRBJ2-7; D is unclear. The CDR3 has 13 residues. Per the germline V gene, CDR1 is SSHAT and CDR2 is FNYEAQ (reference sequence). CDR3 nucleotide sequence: TGTGCTAGCAGCCCAGGCGTTGCCTACGAGCAGTACTTC. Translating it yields CASSPGVAYEQYF.

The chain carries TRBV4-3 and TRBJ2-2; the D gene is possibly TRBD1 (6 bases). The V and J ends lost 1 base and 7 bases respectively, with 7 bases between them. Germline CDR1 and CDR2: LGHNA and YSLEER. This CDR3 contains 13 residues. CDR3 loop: CASSQAGVGELFF. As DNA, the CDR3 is TGCGCCAGCAGCCAAGCAGGGGTCGGGGAGCTGTTTTTT.

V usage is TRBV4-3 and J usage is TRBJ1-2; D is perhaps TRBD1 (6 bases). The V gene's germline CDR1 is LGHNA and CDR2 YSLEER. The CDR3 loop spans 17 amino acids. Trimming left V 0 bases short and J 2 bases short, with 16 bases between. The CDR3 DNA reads TGCGCCAGCAGCCAAGATGAGTCAGGGGCGATAAACTATGGCTACACCTTC. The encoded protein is CASSQDESGAINYGYTF.